What follows are 11 T cell receptor beta chains derived from one specimen sequenced in a study of blood T cell repertoires in COVID-19. Using immunoSEQ multiplex PCR, the repertoire was profiled, and TCRdb retains in-frame clones only, with some absent. The table includes some 87,000 clones, over 75% detected once. The sequenced sample was peripheral blood. Receptors were obtained from a human donor in a cohort sampled during active COVID-19.

V is TRBV5-4 and J is TRBJ1-2; tentatively, D is TRBD1 (6 bases). The ends were cut back, 7 bases at V and 3 bases at J, with 19 bases in the middle. The V gene's germline CDR1 is SGHNT and CDR2 YYREEE (reference sequence). This CDR3 is 15 amino acids long. The CDR3 nucleotides are TGTGCCAGCGTCAGTTGGGGCAGGGGAGACTATGGCTACACCTTC. Its protein product is CASVSWGRGDYGYTF.

This clone was seen only once. This chain uses TRBV6-5 with TRBJ1-1; no clear D. Trimming removed 6 bases at V and 3 bases at J, with 11 bases between. This CDR3 has 13 residues. Germline CDR1 MNHEY, CDR2 SVGAGI. The CDR3, as DNA: TGTGCCAGCAGACTCGAGGGATACACTGAAGCTTTCTTT. Amino acids: CASRLEGYTEAFF.

The rearrangement links TRBV5-1 to TRBJ2-7, with a weak D call TRBD2 (6 bases). The germline gives CDR1 SGHRS, CDR2 YFSETQ. The CDR3 covers 14 residues. The V end lost 4 bases, the J end lost 4 bases, and 15 bases lay between the germline ends. The CDR3 sequence: CASSAGRMRYEQYF. As DNA, the CDR3 is TGCGCCAGCAGCGCGGGACGTATGAGGTACGAGCAGTACTTC.

The chain carries TRBV7-9 and TRBJ2-7; 10 bases align to TRBD1. The CDR3 is 15 amino acids. J was trimmed by 6 bases and V by 2 bases; bases with no gene match: 7. CDR1 SEHNR and CDR2 FQNEAQ come from the germline V gene (reference sequence). The CDR3 sequence is CASSLMGQGSGEQYF. The CDR3 nucleotides read TGTGCCAGCAGCTTAATGGGACAGGGGTCCGGCGAGCAGTACTTC. Together with reference TRBV7-9 and TRBJ2-7, the CDR3 gives the full variable domain: DTGVSQNPRHKITKRGQNVTFRCDPISEHNRLYWYRQTLGQGPEFLTYFQNEAQLEKSRLLSDRFSAERPKGSFSTLEIQRTEQGDSAMYLCASSLMGQGSGEQYFGPGTRLTVT.

This clone was seen a single time. The V call is TRBV5-5, the J call TRBJ1-2; D is perhaps TRBD1 (6 bases). The V and J ends lost 4 bases and 2 bases respectively, with 18 bases between them. Germline-derived CDR1 and CDR2 are SGHKS and YYEKEE (reference sequence). This CDR3 has 16 residues. The CDR3 here is CASSHEGGAVNYGYTF. The CDR3 DNA follows: TGTGCCAGCAGCCACGAGGGGGGGGCCGTAAACTATGGCTACACCTTC.

This clone was seen just once. The V gene is TRBV18, the J gene TRBJ1-5; 7 positions match TRBD1. The CDR3 sequence is 15 residues long. Germline CDR1 is KGHSH and CDR2 is LQKENI. After removal of 3 bases from V and 1 base from J, the junction contained 3 bases not matched to a gene. The CDR3 DNA reads as TGTGCCAGCTCACCTGCGACAGGGAGCAATCAGCCCCAGCATTTT. The encoded protein is CASSPATGSNQPQHF.

This chain joins TRBV7-9 and TRBJ2-1; 11 positions agree with TRBD2. Germline CDR1 SEHNR, CDR2 FQNEAQ (reference sequence). This CDR3 region has 16 residues. Germline trimming cut 5 bases from V and 5 bases from J; bases unmatched to any gene: 8. The CDR3 here is CASSPGTSGAHNEQFF. CDR3 sequence (DNA): TGTGCCAGCAGCCCCGGGACTAGCGGAGCCCACAATGAGCAGTTCTTC.

The chain combines TRBV4-1 with TRBJ1-2, with D perhaps TRBD1 (6 bases). V was clipped by 2 bases and J by 7 bases, with 14 bases between them. CDR1 and CDR2 from the germline V gene are MGHRA and YSYEKL. This CDR3 region has 14 residues. CDR3 DNA sequence: TGCGCCAGCAGCCAAAGTACACAGGGCGTTGGCTACACCTTC. Residues: CASSQSTQGVGYTF.

The chain couples TRBV4-2 to TRBJ1-1; D is perhaps TRBD1 (6 bases). This CDR3 has 19 amino acids. Germline V gene lookup returns CDR1 LGHNA and CDR2 YNFKEQ. V was cut by 0 bases and J by 0 bases, with 20 bases left in between. The CDR3 coding sequence is TGTGCCAGCAGCCAAGAGGCGATGGGGGCAGGTTACATGAACACTGAAGCTTTCTTT. It encodes CASSQEAMGAGYMNTEAFF.

The rearrangement links TRBV4-1 to TRBJ2-7; TRBD1 matches 10 bases. Germline CDR1 reads MGHRA; CDR2 reads YSYEKL. The CDR3 has 17 residues. Germline trimming cut 4 bases from V and 2 bases from J; bases unmatched to any gene: 11. The CDR3 is CASSPGLTGTGAYEQYF. The CDR3, as DNA: TGCGCCAGCAGCCCAGGATTAACCGGGACAGGGGCCTACGAGCAGTACTTC.

The J gene is TRBJ2-7, the V gene TRBV12-2; the tabulated D call, TRBD1, remains unverified against the DNA. TRBV12-2 corresponds to a pseudogene. There are 17 residues in the CDR3. CDR3 in DNA: TGTGCAAGTCGCTTACCTTTACTTACAGGGATTCCATACGAGCAGTACTTC. Translated, it gives CASRLPLLTGIPYEQYF.